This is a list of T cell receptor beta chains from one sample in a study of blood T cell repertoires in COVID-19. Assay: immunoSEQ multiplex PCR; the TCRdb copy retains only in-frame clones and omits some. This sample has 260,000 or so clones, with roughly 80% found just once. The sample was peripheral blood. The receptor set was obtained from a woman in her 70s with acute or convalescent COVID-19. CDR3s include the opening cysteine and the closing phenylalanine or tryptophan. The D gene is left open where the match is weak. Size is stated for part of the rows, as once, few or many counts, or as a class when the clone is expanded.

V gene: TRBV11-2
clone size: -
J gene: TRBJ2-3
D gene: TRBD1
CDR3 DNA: TGTGCCAGCAGCGACCGTACAGGGGTGATTGCAGATACGCAGTATTTT
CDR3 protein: CASSDRTGVIADTQYF

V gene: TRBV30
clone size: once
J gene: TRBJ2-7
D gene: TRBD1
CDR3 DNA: TGTGCCTGGAGTTCTACAGTGCGACAGGGGGCTAGGCAGTACTTC
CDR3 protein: CAWSSTVRQGARQYF

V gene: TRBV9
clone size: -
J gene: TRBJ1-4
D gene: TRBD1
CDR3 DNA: TGTGCCAGCAGCCTTCGACAGGGAGGTAATGAAAAACTGTTTTTT
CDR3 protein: CASSLRQGGNEKLFF

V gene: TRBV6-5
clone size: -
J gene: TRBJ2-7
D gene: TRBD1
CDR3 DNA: TGTGCCACCTCACAGGGGGGCACCTACGAGCAGTACTTC
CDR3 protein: CATSQGGTYEQYF

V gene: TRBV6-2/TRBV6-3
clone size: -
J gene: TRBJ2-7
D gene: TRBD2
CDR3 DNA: TGTGCCAGCAGCCTTAGCGGGGGACCCTACGAGCAGTACTTC
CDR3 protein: CASSLSGGPYEQYF

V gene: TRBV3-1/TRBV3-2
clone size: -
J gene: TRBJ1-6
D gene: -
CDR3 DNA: TGTGCCAGCAGCCAAGGGGTCGGGGGGCGTAATTCACCCCTCCACTTT
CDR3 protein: CASSQGVGGRNSPLHF

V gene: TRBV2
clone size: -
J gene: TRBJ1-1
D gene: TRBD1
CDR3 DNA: TGTGCCAGCAGTGATGACAGGGACACTGAAGCTTTCTTT
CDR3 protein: CASSDDRDTEAFF

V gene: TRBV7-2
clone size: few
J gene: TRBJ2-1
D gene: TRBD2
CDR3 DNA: TGTGCCAGCAGCTTATCCGGAACTAGCGGGGGCCGCAATGAGCAGTTCTTC
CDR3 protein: CASSLSGTSGGRNEQFF

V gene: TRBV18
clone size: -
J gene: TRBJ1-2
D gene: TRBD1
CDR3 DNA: TGTGCCAGCTCACTAGGACAGGGAAACTATGGCTACACCTTC
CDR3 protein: CASSLGQGNYGYTF

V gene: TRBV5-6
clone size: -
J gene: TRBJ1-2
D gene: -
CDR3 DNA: TGTGCCAGCAGCTTACAGGGAACTGGCTACACCTTC
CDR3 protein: CASSLQGTGYTF

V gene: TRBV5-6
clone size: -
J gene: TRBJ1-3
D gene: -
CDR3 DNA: TGTGCCAGCAGCTTGCCAGGAAACACCATATATTTT
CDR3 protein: CASSLPGNTIYF

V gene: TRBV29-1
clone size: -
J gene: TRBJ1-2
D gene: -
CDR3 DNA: TGCAGCGCCCAATCTACAGGGTACTATGGCTACACCTTC
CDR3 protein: CSAQSTGYYGYTF

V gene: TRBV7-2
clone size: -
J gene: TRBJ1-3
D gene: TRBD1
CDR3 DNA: TGTGCCAGCAGCCCGCGGACAGGGGGAAACACCATATATTTT
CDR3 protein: CASSPRTGGNTIYF

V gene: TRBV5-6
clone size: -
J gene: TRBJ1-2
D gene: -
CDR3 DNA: TGTGCCAGCAGCTTGTACGGGGGAGGGTACACCTTC
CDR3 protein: CASSLYGGGYTF

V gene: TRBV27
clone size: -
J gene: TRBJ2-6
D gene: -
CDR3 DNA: TGTGCCAGCACCCTCGGGGGGCGCTTCTCTGGGGCCAACGTCCTGACTTTC
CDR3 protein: CASTLGGRFSGANVLTF

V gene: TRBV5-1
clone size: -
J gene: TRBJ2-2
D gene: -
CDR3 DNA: TGCGCCAGCAGCTTGGATCTGAACACCGGGGAGCTGTTTTTT
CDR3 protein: CASSLDLNTGELFF

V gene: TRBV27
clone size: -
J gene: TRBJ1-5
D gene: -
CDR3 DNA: TGTGCCAGCAGTTCCACGAGGGAAGGGTACCCCCAGCATTTT
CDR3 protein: CASSSTREGYPQHF

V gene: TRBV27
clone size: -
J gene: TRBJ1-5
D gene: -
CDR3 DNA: TGTGCCAGCAGTTCAACGGGACTCTTCTATAGCAATCAGCCCCAGCATTTT
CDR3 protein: CASSSTGLFYSNQPQHF

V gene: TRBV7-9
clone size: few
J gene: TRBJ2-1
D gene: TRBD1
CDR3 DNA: TGTGCCAGCAGCACTACAGGGGGCTCCTACAATGAGCAGTTCTTC
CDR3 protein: CASSTTGGSYNEQFF

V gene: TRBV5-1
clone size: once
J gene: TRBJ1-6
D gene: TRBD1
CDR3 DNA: TGCGCCAGCGGACAGGGGGCGCAGAGTTCACCCCTCCACTTT
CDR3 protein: CASGQGAQSSPLHF

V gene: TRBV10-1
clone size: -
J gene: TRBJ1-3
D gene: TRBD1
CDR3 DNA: TGCGCCAGCAGTGAAAGGACAGGGGCCGGAAACACCATATATTTT
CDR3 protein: CASSERTGAGNTIYF

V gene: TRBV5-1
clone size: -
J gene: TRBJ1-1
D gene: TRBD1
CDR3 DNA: TGCGCCAGCAGCGCAACGACAGGGGCGAACACTGAAGCTTTCTTT
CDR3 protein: CASSATTGANTEAFF

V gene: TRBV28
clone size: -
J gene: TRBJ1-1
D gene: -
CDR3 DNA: TGTGCCAGCAGTTTATCAGGTAACACTGAAGCTTTCTTT
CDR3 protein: CASSLSGNTEAFF

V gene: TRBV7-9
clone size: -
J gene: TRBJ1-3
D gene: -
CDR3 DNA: TGTGCCAGCAGTTTTCGAGAGAGCTCTGGAAACACCATATATTTT
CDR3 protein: CASSFRESSGNTIYF

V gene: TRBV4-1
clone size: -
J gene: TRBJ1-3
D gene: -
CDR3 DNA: TGCGCCAGCAGCCCATATTGGTTCGGCTCTGGAAACACCATATATTTT
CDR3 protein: CASSPYWFGSGNTIYF

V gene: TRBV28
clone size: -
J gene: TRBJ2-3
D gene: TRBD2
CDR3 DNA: TGTGCCAGCAGTGCCGGACTAGCAGTAGATACGCAGTATTTT
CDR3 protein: CASSAGLAVDTQYF

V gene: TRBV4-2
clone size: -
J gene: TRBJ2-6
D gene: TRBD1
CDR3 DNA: TGTGCCAGCAGCCAAACAGGGGTCTCTGGGGCCAACGTCCTGACTTTC
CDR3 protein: CASSQTGVSGANVLTF

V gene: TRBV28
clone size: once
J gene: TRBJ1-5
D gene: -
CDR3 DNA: TGTGCCGTGAGTAACCAGCCCCAGCATTTT
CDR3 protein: CAVSNQPQHF

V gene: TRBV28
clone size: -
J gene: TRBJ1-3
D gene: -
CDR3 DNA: TGTGCCAGCACCCTCGGACAGTCAAACACCATATATTTT
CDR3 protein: CASTLGQSNTIYF

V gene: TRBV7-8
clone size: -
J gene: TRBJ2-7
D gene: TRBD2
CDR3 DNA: TGTGCCAGCAGCTTAGGACTAGCGGCAACCTACGAGCAGTACTTC
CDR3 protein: CASSLGLAATYEQYF

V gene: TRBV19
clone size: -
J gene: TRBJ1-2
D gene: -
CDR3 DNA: TGTGCCAGTAGTCCCGGGACATCGAACTATGGCTACACCTTC
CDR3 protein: CASSPGTSNYGYTF

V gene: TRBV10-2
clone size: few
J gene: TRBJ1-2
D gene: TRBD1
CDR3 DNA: TGCGCCAGCAGTGAAGGGGGGACAGGGGGCAACTATGGCTACACCTTC
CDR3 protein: CASSEGGTGGNYGYTF

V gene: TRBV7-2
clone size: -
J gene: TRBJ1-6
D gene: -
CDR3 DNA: TGTGCCAGCAGCTCGACAGACTATAATTCACCCCTCCACTTT
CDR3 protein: CASSSTDYNSPLHF

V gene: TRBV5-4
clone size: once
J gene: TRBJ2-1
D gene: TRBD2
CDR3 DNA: TGTGCCAGCAGCTGGGGACTAGCGGAGGGCGATGAGCAGTTCTTC
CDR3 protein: CASSWGLAEGDEQFF

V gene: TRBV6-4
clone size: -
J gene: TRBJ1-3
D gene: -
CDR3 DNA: TGTGCCAGCAGGGGAGCTGGAAACACCATATATTTT
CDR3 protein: CASRGAGNTIYF

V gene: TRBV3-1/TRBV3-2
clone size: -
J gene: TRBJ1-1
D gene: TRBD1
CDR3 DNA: TGTGCCAGCAGCCTCGGGACAGCCAACACTGAAGCTTTCTTT
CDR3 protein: CASSLGTANTEAFF

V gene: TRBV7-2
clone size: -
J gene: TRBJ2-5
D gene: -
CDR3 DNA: TGTGCCAGCAGCTTAGCGGGGGGGCCATGGGAGACCCAGTACTTC
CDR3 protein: CASSLAGGPWETQYF

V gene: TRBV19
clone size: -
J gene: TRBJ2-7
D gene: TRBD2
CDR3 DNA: TGTGCCAGTAGTATAGACCGGACTAGCGGCGCCTACGAGCAGTACTTC
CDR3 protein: CASSIDRTSGAYEQYF

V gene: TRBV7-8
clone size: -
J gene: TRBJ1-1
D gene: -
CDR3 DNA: TGTGCCAGCAGCTCGCATCCAGGAACTGAAGCTTTCTTT
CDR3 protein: CASSSHPGTEAFF

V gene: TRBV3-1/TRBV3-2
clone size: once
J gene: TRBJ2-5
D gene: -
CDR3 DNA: TGTGCCAGCAGCCAAGTCTCGGAGACCCAGTACTTC
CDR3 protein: CASSQVSETQYF

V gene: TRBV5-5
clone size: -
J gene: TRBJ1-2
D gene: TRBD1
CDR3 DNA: TGTGCCAGCAGCGCAGGGACAGGCGATGGCTACACCTTC
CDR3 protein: CASSAGTGDGYTF

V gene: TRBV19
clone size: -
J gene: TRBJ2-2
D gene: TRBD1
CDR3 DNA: TGTGCCAGTAAGACAGGGGTCACCGGGGAGCTGTTTTTT
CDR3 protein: CASKTGVTGELFF

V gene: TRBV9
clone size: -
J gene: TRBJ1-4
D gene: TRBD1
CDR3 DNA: TGTGCCAGCAGCGTAGGGACAGGGTGGAATGAAAAACTGTTTTTT
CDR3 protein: CASSVGTGWNEKLFF